Shown below are 10 T cell receptor beta chains from a single sample sequenced in a study of T cells after somatic rescue of genetic block. Data came from immunoSEQ multiplex PCR; TCRdb stores just in-frame clones and leaves some out. Of tens of thousands of clones in the sample, about 90% are singletons; the top ten hold roughly 1.5%. The sequencing input was peripheral blood mononuclear cells (PBMCs). These receptors were obtained from a woman aged 18-29 years.

The J gene is TRBJ2-1, the V gene TRBV6-4, with 7 bases aligning to TRBD2. CDR1 and CDR2 (germline): MRHNA, SNTAGT. J lost 6 bases, V lost 3 bases, and 14 bases had no gene match. There are 17 residues in the CDR3. The CDR3 loop reads CASSEDSGGGRLNEQFF. CDR3 nucleotides: TGTGCCAGCAGTGAAGATTCTGGGGGAGGGCGTCTCAATGAGCAGTTCTTC.

The rearrangement uses TRBV5-4 and TRBJ2-1; the match to TRBD2 covers 11 bases. V shed 0 bases and J 3 bases; nucleotides not matched to a gene: 5. Per germline, CDR1 SGHNT and CDR2 YYREEE (reference sequence). CDR3 length: 17 residues. Written as DNA, the CDR3 is TGTGCCAGCAGCTTGGCCGAGGGACTAGCGGTCTACAATGAGCAGTTCTTC. Protein: CASSLAEGLAVYNEQFF.

The chain joins TRBV5-1 to TRBJ2-1; 11 nucleotides match TRBD2. J was trimmed by 3 bases and V by 4 bases; bases with no gene match: 9. This CDR3 spans 17 amino acids. Germline V gene data show CDR1 as SGHRS and CDR2 as YFSETQ. The DNA for the CDR3 is TGCGCCAGCAGCACCCCGCCCGGGACTAGCGGCTACAATGAGCAGTTCTTC. This sequence encodes CASSTPPGTSGYNEQFF.

The chain employs TRBV2 and TRBJ1-2, with D uncertain. The ends were cut back, 7 bases at V and 8 bases at J, with 17 bases in the middle. The CDR3 is made up of 13 amino acids. Germline V gene sequence: CDR1 SNHLY, CDR2 FYNNEI. CDR3 coding DNA: TGTGCCAGCAAGGTGTTACAGTTTGAGGGCTACACCTTC. This translates into CASKVLQFEGYTF.

The chain carries TRBV30 and TRBJ1-1; 8 bases match TRBD1. The ends lost 2 bases at V and 1 base at J; junction bases unmatched: 3. Germline V CDR1 and CDR2: GTSNPN, SVGIG (reference sequence). The CDR3 covers 14 residues. The CDR3 loop is CAWSYGQGNTEAFF. The CDR3 bases are TGTGCCTGGAGTTATGGACAGGGGAACACTGAAGCTTTCTTT. The whole variable domain, filled in from reference TRBV30 and TRBJ1-1, reads SQTIHQWPATLVQPVGSPLSLECTVEGTSNPNLYWYRQAAGRGLQLLFYSVGIGQISSEVPQNLSASRPQDRQFILSSKKLLLSDSGFYLCAWSYGQGNTEAFFGQGTRLTVV.

This chain joins TRBV6-1 and TRBJ2-7; no clear D gene. The CDR3 runs to 12 residues. Germline V gives CDR1 MNHNS, CDR2 SASEGT. V was clipped by 2 bases and J by 4 bases, with 6 bases between them. CDR3 in amino acids: CASSENIYEQYF. The CDR3 DNA reads TGTGCCAGCAGTGAAAACATTTACGAGCAGTACTTC.

This chain joins TRBV7-2 and TRBJ2-3; D is unclear. The CDR3 has 15 amino acids. Germline lookup yields CDR1 SGHTA and CDR2 FQGNSA. The V gene lost 0 bases and the J gene lost 5 bases, with 12 bases spanning the gap. Here the CDR3 DNA reads TGTGCCAGCAGCTTAGCGGTCAGACTTGGAGATACGCAGTATTTT. As protein: CASSLAVRLGDTQYF.

The V call is TRBV5-1, the J call TRBJ2-2; TRBD2 aligns across 10 bases. Germline lookup yields CDR1 SGHRS and CDR2 YFSETQ. V shed 6 bases, J shed 4 bases, and the junction held 18 bases outside the gene matches. The CDR3 length is 19 residues. CDR3 amino acids: CASTQGPAGGPVFTGELFF. For the CDR3, the DNA is TGCGCCAGCACCCAGGGTCCAGCGGGAGGGCCCGTTTTCACCGGGGAGCTGTTTTTT.

The V gene is TRBV28, the J gene TRBJ2-1; TRBD2 might be the D (6 bases). Per the germline V gene, CDR1 is MDHEN and CDR2 is SYDVKM. The CDR3 extends over 16 amino acids. V was trimmed by 3 bases and J by 5 bases, leaving 17 bases between them. The CDR3 DNA sequence: TGTGCCAGCAGTTTGGGAAGACTAGTAATACACAATGAGCAGTTCTTC. Its protein product is CASSLGRLVIHNEQFF.

This chain uses TRBV19 with TRBJ1-1; D may be TRBD1 (6 bases). V gave up 7 bases and J gave up 0 bases, with 12 bases separating them. The CDR3 has 14 residues. Per germline, CDR1 LNHDA and CDR2 SQIVND (reference sequence). The CDR3 loop is CASTWDIVNTEAFF. CDR3 DNA sequence: TGTGCCAGTACATGGGACATTGTGAACACTGAAGCTTTCTTT.